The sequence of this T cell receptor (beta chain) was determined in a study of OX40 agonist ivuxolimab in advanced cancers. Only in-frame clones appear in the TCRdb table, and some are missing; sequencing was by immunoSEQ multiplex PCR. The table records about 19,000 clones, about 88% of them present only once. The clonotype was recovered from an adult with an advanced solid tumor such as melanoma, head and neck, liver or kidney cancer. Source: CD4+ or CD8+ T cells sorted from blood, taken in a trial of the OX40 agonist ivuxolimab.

CDR3 protein: CASSQVQLAGSSEQFF. Here the CDR3 DNA reads TGCGCCAGCAGCCAGGTCCAACTAGCGGGATCCAGTGAGCAGTTCTTC. The chain employs TRBV4-1 and TRBJ2-1, with TRBD2 matching over 10 bases. The trim removed 3 bases at V and 9 bases at J, leaving 11 bases unmatched. CDR3 size: 16 residues. CDR1 is MGHRA, CDR2 YSYEKL, per germline.